These T cell receptor beta chains were read from a single sample in a study of T cell repertoires in cytomegalovirus infection. Their target antigens are unknown. In TCRdb, the reads were re-called with MiXCR into one record per CDR3 protein. The sample comprises about half a million distinct CDR3 sequences, 30% to 40% of which are singletons, and 15% to 20% rests with the top ten. The source material was cultured PBMCs, sampled from culture after CMV antigen stimulation. The receptor set was obtained from a human donor in good health (CMV status not recorded). Some clones in this sample may be carry-over from other donors' samples. CDR3s include the opening cysteine and the closing phenylalanine or tryptophan. Fields, in order: J gene, V gene, clone size, D gene, CDR3 protein, CDR3 DNA. A D gene is named only where the DNA matches it firmly. The size field is filled for only some rows; it gives once, few, many or a size class.

>TRBJ2-1|TRBV13|-|TRBD2
CASSRILAGGSNEQFF
TGTGCCAGCAGCCGTATACTAGCGGGAGGTAGCAATGAGCAGTTCTTC
>TRBJ2-3|TRBV10-2|few|-
CASNPGPDTQYF
TGCGCCAGCAACCCCGGTCCAGATACGCAGTATTTT
>TRBJ1-4|TRBV7-8|many|-
CASSSTPLGFREKLFF
TGTGCCAGCAGTTCTACCCCTTTGGGCTTTAGAGAAAAACTGTTTTTT
>TRBJ2-5|TRBV12-5|-|-
CASGLGGGAGTQYF
TGTGCTAGTGGTTTGGGCGGGGGCGCTGGGACCCAGTACTTC
>TRBJ1-2|TRBV28|many|-
CASSGTDSHLYGYTF
TGTGCCAGCAGCGGAACGGACTCTCATCTCTATGGCTACACCTTC
>TRBJ2-3|TRBV7-2|many|TRBD1
CASSYGTGGTDTQYF
TGTGCCAGCAGCTACGGGACAGGGGGTACAGATACGCAGTATTTT
>TRBJ2-3|TRBV7-2|many|-
CASSTTNGLTPDTQYF
TGTGCCAGCAGTACGACCAACGGACTTACACCAGATACGCAGTATTTT
>TRBJ2-1|TRBV12-3/TRBV12-4|-|-
CASTARVPKQFF
TGTGCCAGCACCGCACGGGTGCCGAAGCAGTTCTTC
>TRBJ1-1|TRBV7-2|few|TRBD1
CASSLISGQGRTEAFF
TGTGCCAGCAGCTTAATTAGCGGACAGGGTCGTACTGAAGCTTTCTTT
>TRBJ1-6|TRBV11-2|-|-
CASSLRGPNSPLHF
TGTGCCAGCAGCTTAAGGGGACCAAATTCACCCCTCCACTTT
>TRBJ1-4|TRBV28|few|-
CASKGAGGENEKLFF
TGTGCCAGCAAAGGTGCCGGGGGCGAAAATGAAAAACTGTTTTTT
>TRBJ2-1|TRBV5-6|-|TRBD1
CASSGGTGGPYNEQFF
TGTGCCAGCAGCGGGGGGACAGGGGGTCCCTACAATGAGCAGTTCTTC
>TRBJ2-5|TRBV19|few|-
CASSIAVSVETQYF
TGTGCCAGTAGTATAGCTGTATCCGTGGAGACCCAGTACTTC
>TRBJ2-5|TRBV7-2|-|TRBD1
CASSLGQGVVETQYF
TGTGCCAGCAGCTTGGGACAGGGGGTAGTGGAGACCCAGTACTTC
>TRBJ2-1|TRBV20-1|few|TRBD2
CSAPSGGEQFF
TGCAGTGCTCCTAGCGGCGGTGAGCAGTTCTTC
>TRBJ1-2|TRBV12-3/TRBV12-4|-|-
CASRAGRGYTF
TGTGCCAGCAGGGCAGGGCGTGGCTACACCTTC
>TRBJ1-2|TRBV7-2|many|-
CASSPGDRQNYGYTF
TGTGCCAGCAGCCCTGGAGACAGGCAAAACTATGGCTACACCTTC
>TRBJ2-3|TRBV11-2|few|-
CASSLFRRSTDTQYF
TGTGCCAGCAGCCTCTTTCGGAGAAGCACAGATACGCAGTATTTT
>TRBJ2-1|TRBV20-1|few|TRBD2
CSAPIAGGSRGYNEQFF
TGCAGTGCTCCCATAGCGGGAGGATCACGCGGGTATAATGAGCAGTTCTTC
>TRBJ2-1|TRBV7-6|-|-
CASSPGAGTYNEQFF
TGTGCCAGCAGCCCCGGAGCAGGGACCTACAATGAGCAGTTCTTC